This T cell receptor beta chain derives from a study of blood T cell repertoires in COVID-19. Study background: Whether acute or convalescent, the COVID-19 samples came from the United States, Italy and Spain. T cells, B-cell-depleted T cells, or PBMCs provided the cDNA or gDNA that served as material.

In the study's own analysis: Reference gene primer amplification gave estimated nucleated cell counts. Generated by immunoSEQ multiplex PCR, the TCRdb table keeps only in-frame clones and is missing some. D and trimming come from the DNA, and the V and J calls and clone size come from that table. The sample includes 270,000 or so clones, 83% of them seen just once. This CDR3 contains 14 residues. V gave up 1 base and J gave up 7 bases, with 10 bases separating them. Per germline, CDR1 SSHAT and CDR2 FNYEAQ (reference sequence). The source of this sequence is a woman in her fifties or sixties who had recovered from COVID-19. Sequencing was performed on peripheral blood. The V gene is TRBV7-7, the J gene TRBJ2-2, with D maybe TRBD2 (5 bases). The CDR3 bases are TGTGCCAGCAGCTTAGACGGGGTTGGCGGGGAGCTGTTTTTT. It yields the protein CASSLDGVGGELFF.